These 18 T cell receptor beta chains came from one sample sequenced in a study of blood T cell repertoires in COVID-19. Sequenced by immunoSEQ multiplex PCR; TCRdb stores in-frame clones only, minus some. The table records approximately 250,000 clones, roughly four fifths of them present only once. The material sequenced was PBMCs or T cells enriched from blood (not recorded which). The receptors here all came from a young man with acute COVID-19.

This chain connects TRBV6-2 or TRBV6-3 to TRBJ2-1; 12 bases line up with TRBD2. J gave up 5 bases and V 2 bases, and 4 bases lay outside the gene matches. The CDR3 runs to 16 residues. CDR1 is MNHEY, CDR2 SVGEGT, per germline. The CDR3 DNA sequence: TGTGCCAGCAGTTACCTACTAGCGGGGGGACACAATGAGCAGTTCTTC. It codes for CASSYLLAGGHNEQFF.

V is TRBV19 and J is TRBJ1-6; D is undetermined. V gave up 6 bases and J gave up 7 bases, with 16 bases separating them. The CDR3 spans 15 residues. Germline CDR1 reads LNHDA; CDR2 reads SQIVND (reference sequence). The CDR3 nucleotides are TGTGCCAGTAGACCCCCGGGAGAAGAGAATTCACCCCTCCACTTT. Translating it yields CASRPPGEENSPLHF.

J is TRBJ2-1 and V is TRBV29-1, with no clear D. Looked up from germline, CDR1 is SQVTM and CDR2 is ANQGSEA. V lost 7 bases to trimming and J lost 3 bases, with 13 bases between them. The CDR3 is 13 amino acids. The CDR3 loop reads CSATLTHYNEQFF. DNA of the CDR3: TGCAGCGCCACCCTGACACACTACAATGAGCAGTTCTTC.

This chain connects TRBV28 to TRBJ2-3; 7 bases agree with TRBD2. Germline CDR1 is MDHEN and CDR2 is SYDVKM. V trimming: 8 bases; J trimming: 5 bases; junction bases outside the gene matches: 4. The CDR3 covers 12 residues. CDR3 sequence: CASYTGGDTQYF. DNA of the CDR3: TGTGCCAGCTACACGGGGGGAGATACGCAGTATTTT.

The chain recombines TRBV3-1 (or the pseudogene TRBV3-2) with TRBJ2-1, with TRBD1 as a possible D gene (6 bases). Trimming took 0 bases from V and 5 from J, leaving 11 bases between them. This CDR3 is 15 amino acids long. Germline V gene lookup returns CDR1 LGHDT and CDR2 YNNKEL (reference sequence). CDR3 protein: CASSQDRDTHNEQFF. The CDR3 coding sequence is TGTGCCAGCAGCCAAGACCGGGACACTCACAATGAGCAGTTCTTC.

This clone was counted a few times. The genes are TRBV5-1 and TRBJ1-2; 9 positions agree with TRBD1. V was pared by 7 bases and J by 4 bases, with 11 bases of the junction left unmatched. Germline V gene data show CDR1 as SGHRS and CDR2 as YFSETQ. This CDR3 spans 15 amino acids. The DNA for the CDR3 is TGCGCCAGCGCAGGAGGACAGGGGATTCGCTATGGCTACACCTTC. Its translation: CASAGGQGIRYGYTF.

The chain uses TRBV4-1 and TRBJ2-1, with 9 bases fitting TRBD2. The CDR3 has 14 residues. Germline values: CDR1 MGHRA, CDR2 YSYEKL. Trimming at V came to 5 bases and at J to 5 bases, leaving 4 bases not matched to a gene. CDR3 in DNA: TGCGCCAGCAGCTCTCAGCGGGGGGACAATGAGCAGTTCTTC. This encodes CASSSQRGDNEQFF.

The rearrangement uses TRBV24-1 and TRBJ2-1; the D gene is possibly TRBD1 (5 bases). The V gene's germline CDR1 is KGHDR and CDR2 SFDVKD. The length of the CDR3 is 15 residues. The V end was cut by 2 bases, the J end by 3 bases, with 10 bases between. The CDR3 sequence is CATSDSGPDYNEQFF. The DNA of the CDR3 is TGTGCCACCAGTGATTCAGGGCCAGACTACAATGAGCAGTTCTTC.

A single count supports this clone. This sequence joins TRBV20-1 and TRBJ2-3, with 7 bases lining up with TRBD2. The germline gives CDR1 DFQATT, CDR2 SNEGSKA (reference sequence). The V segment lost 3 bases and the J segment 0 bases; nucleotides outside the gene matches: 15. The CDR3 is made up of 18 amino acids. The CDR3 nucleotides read TGCAGTGCTAGTGTTGTAGCGGGCGGACGTTCTAGCACAGATACGCAGTATTTT. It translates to CSASVVAGGRSSTDTQYF.

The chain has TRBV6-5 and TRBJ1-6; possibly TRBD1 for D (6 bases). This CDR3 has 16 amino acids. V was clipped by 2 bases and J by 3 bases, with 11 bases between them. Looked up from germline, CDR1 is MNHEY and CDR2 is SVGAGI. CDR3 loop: CASSYRGQNYNSPLHF. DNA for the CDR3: TGTGCCAGCAGTTACCGAGGACAGAACTATAATTCACCCCTCCACTTT.

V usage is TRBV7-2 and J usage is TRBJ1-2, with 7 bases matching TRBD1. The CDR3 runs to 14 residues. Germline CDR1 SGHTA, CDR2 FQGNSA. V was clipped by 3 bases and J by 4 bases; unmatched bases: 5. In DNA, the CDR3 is TGTGCCAGCAGCTTGACAGGGCCGGGCTATGGCTACACCTTC. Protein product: CASSLTGPGYGYTF.

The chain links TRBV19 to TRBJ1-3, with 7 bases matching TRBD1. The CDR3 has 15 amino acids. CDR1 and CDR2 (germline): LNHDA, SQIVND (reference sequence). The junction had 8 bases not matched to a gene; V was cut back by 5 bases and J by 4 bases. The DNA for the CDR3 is TGTGCCAGTAGTGCGTTAGACAGGGTCGGAAACACCATATATTTT. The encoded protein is CASSALDRVGNTIYF. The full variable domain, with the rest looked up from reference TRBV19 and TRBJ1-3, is DGGITQSPKYLFRKEGQNVTLSCEQNLNHDAMYWYRQDPGQGLRLIYYSQIVNDFQKGDIAEGYSVSREKKESFPLTVTSAQKNPTAFYLCASSALDRVGNTIYFGEGSWLTVV.

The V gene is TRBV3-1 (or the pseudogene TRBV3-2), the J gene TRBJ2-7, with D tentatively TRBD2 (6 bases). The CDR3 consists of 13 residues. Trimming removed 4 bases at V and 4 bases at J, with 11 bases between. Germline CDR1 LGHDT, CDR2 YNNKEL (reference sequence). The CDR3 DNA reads TGTGCCAGCAGCCGTGAGGGAGGATACGAGCAGTACGTC. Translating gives CASSREGGYEQYV.

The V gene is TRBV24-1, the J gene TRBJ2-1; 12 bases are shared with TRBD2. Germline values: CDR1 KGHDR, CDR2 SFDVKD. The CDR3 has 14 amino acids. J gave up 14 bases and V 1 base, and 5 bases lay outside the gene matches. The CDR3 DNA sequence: TGTGCCACCAGTGATTTTCTAGCGGGAGGGCCAGAGTTCTTC. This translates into CATSDFLAGGPEFF.

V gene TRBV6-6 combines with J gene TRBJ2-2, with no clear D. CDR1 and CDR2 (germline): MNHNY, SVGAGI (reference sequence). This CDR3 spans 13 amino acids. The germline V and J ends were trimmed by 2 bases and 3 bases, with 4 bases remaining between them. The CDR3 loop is CASSYTYTGELFF. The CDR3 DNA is TGTGCCAGCAGTTACACTTACACCGGGGAGCTGTTTTTT.

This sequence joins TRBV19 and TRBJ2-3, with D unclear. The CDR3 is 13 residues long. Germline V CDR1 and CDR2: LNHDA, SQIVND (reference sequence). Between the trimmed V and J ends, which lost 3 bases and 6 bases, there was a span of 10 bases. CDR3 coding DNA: TGTGCCAGTAGTATTAGTGAGGTGGATACGCAGTATTTT. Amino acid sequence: CASSISEVDTQYF.

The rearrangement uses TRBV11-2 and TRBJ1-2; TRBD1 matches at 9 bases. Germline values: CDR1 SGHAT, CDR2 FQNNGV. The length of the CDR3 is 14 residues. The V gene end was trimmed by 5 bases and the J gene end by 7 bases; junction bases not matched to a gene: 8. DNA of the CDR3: TGTGCCAGCAGCAACCGACAGGGGGATTTTGGCTACACCTTC. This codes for CASSNRQGDFGYTF. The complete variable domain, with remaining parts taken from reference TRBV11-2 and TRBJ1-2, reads EAGVAQSPRYKIIEKRQSVAFWCNPISGHATLYWYQQILGQGPKLLIQFQNNGVVDDSQLPKDRFSAERLKGVDSTLKIQPAKLEDSAVYLCASSNRQGDFGYTFGSGTRLTVV.

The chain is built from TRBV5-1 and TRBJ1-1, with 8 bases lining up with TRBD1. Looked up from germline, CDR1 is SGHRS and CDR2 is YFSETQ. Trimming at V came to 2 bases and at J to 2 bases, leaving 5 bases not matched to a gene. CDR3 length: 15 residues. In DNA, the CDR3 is TGCGCCAGCAGCTTAATGACAGGGGATAACACTGAAGCTTTCTTT. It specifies CASSLMTGDNTEAFF.